The subject of this entry is one TCR beta chain. This specimen belongs to a study of blood T cells in healthy people across ages. Next came a second PCR, run for about 7 to 12 cycles, which used a sample-barcoded 5' primer along with a J-beta primer mix. MiXCR, run by TCRdb on the 5' RACE reads, gives a single entry per CDR3 protein. The sample shows hundreds of thousands of distinct CDR3 sequences, less than 80% of them seen only once. The TCR comes from a man in his thirties or forties in good health. Sequenced sample: blood.

The CDR3 bases are TGTGCCAGCAGCCCTCGTAGGGGCGGCTATGGCTACACCTTC. Its translation is CASSPRRGGYGYTF. The V call is TRBV5-6, the J call TRBJ1-2, with a possible D match to TRBD1 (5 bases). Trimming left V 4 bases short and J 4 bases short, with 14 bases between. The CDR3 runs to 14 residues. Germline lookup yields CDR1 SGHDT and CDR2 YYEEEE.